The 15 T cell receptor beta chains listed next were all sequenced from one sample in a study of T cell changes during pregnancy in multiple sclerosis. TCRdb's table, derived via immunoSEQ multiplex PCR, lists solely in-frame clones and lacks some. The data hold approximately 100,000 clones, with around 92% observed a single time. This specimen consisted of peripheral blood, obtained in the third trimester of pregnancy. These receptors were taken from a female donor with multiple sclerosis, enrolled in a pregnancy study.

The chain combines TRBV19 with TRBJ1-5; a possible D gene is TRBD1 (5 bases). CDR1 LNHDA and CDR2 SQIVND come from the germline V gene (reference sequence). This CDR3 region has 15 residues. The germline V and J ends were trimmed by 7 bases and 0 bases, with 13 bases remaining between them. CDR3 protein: CASTSRGLSNQPQHF. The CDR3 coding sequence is TGTGCCAGTACCTCGCGGGGCCTTAGCAATCAGCCCCAGCATTTT.

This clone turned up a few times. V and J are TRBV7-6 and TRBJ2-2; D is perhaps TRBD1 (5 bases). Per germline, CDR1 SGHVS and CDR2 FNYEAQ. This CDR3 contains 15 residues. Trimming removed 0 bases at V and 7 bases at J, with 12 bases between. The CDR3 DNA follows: TGTGCCAGCAGCTTAGCAGGGCAGGGTATCGGGGAGCTGTTTTTT. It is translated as CASSLAGQGIGELFF.

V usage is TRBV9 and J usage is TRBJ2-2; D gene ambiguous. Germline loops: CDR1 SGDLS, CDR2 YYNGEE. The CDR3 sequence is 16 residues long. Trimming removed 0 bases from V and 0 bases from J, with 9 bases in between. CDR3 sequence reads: CASSVGPVSNTGELFF. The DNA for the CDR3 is TGTGCCAGCAGCGTAGGTCCAGTTTCGAACACCGGGGAGCTGTTTTTT.

DNA of the CDR3: TGTGCCAGCTGGACAGGGCCCTACGAGCAGTACTTC. It is translated as CASWTGPYEQYF. J is TRBJ2-7 and V is TRBV6-5, with 8 bases lining up with TRBD1. The CDR3 has 12 amino acids. Germline V gene sequence: CDR1 MNHEY, CDR2 SVGAGI. Trimming took 8 bases from V and 2 from J; bases not matched to a gene: 2.

The chain's CDR3 is CASSLSNQYEQYF. DNA for the CDR3: TGTGCCAGCAGTTTATCGAACCAGTACGAGCAGTACTTC. The V gene is TRBV13, the J gene TRBJ2-7; D not certain. Germline assignment: CDR1 PRHDT and CDR2 FYEKMQ (reference sequence). The ends were cut back, 6 bases at V and 4 bases at J, with 13 bases in the middle. CDR3 length equals 13 residues.

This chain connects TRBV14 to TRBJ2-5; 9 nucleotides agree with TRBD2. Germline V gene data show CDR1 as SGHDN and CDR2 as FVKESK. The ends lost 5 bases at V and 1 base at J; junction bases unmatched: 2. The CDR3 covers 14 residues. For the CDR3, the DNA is TGTGCCAGCAGCGAGCGGGAGGTCCAAGAGACCCAGTACTTC. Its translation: CASSEREVQETQYF. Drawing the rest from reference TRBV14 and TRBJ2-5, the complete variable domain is EAGVTQFPSHSVIEKGQTVTLRCDPISGHDNLYWYRRVMGKEIKFLLHFVKESKQDESGMPNNRFLAERTGGTYSTLKVQPAELEDSGVYFCASSEREVQETQYFGPGTRLLVL.

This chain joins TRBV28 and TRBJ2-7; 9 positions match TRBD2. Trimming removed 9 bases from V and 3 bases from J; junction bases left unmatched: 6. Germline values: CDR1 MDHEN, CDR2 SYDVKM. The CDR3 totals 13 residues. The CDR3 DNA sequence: TGTGCCAGTTTTAGCGGGAGTGGCTACGAGCAGTACTTC. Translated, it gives CASFSGSGYEQYF. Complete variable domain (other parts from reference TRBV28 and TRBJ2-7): DVKVTQSSRYLVKRTGEKVFLECVQDMDHENMFWYRQDPGLGLRLIYFSYDVKMKEKGDIPEGYSVSREKKERFSLILESASTNQTSMYLCASFSGSGYEQYFGPGTRLTVT.

CDR3: CASRLAGTLAKNIQYF. CDR3 bases: TGTGCCAGCAGGCTCGCGGGAACCCTAGCCAAAAACATTCAGTACTTC. The rearrangement joins TRBV28 to TRBJ2-4; perhaps TRBD2 as D (6 bases). This CDR3 contains 16 residues. Trimming removed 6 bases from V and 0 bases from J, with 15 bases in between. Germline V gene sequence: CDR1 MDHEN, CDR2 SYDVKM. Full variable domain (rest looked up from reference TRBV28 and TRBJ2-4): DVKVTQSSRYLVKRTGEKVFLECVQDMDHENMFWYRQDPGLGLRLIYFSYDVKMKEKGDIPEGYSVSREKKERFSLILESASTNQTSMYLCASRLAGTLAKNIQYFGAGTRLSVL.

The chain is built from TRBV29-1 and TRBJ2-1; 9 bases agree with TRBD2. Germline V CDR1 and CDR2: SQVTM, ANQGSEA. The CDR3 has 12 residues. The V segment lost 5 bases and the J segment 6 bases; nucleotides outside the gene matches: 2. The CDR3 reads CSVRRGGNEQFF. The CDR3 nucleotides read TGCAGCGTTAGGCGGGGGGGCAATGAGCAGTTCTTC.

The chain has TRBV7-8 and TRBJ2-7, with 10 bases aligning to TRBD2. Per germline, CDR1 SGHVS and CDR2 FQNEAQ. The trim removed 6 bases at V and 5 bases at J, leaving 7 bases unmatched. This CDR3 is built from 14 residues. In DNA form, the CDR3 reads TGTGCCAGCAGGTCTAGCGGGAGTATCGACGAGCAGTACTTC. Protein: CASRSSGSIDEQYF.

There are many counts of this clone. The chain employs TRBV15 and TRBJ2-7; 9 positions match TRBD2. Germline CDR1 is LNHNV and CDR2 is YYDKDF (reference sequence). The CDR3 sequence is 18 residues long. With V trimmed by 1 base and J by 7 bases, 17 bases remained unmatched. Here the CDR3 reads CATSRVASGKSKREEQYF. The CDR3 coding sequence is TGTGCCACCAGCAGAGTTGCTAGCGGGAAGAGCAAACGGGAGGAGCAGTACTTC.

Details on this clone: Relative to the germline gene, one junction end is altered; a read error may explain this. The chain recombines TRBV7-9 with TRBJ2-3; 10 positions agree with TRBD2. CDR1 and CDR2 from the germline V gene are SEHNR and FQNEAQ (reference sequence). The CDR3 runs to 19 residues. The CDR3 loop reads CASSPSSGSRRGDTDTQNF. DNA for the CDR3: TGTGCCAGCAGCCCATCTAGCGGGAGCAGGCGGGGGGACACAGATACGCAAAATTTT. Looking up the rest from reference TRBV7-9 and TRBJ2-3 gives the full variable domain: DTGVSQNPRHKITKRGQNVTFRCDPISEHNRLYWYRQTLGQGPEFLTYFQNEAQLEKSRLLSDRFSAERPKGSFSTLEIQRTEQGDSAMYLCASSPSSGSRRGDTDTQNFGPGTRLTVL.

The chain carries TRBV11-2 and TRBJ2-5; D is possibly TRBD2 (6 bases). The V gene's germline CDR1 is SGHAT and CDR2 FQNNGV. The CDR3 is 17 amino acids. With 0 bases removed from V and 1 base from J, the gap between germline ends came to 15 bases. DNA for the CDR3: TGTGCCAGCAGCTTAGATCTAGCGCGGGGTACCCAAGAGACCCAGTACTTC. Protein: CASSLDLARGTQETQYF.

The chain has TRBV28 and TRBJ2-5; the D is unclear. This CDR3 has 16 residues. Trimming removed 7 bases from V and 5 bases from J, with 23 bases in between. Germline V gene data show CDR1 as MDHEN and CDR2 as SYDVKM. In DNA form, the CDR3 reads TGTGCCAGCACCTCCGCTGGGTCAACCGGAGAGGAGACCCAGTACTTC. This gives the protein CASTSAGSTGEETQYF.

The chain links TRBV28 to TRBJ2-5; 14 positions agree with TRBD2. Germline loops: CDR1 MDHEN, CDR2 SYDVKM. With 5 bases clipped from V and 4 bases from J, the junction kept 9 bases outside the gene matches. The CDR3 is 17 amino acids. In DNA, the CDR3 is TGTGCCAGCAGTCTAGGGACTAGCGGGAGCGGGGGAGAGACCCAGTACTTC. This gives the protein CASSLGTSGSGGETQYF.